This T cell receptor beta chain stems from a study of blood T cells in healthy people across ages. The V gene end was trimmed by 7 bases and the J gene end by 5 bases; junction bases not matched to a gene: 8. Germline CDR1 is DFQATT and CDR2 is SNEGSKA (reference sequence). The CDR3 is made up of 13 amino acids. Study-wide findings and caveats: Age brought a roughly linear fall in TCR beta diversity measured per million T cells. With naive T cell percentage, TCR beta diversity showed a strong correlation. Investigators viewed diversity estimates from one million T cells as underestimates, the study reported.

A second PCR, run for about 6 to 11 cycles, used a sample-barcoded 5' primer plus a J-beta primer mix. Researchers report that a template-switch adaptor with 12 random nucleotides tagged each cDNA molecule. MiXCR was run by TCRdb on the 5' RACE reads, yielding one entry per CDR3 protein. Of about 1.7 million distinct CDR3 sequences listed, under 30% are singletons. In the case of this clonotype: The antigen is undetermined.

The gene calls are TRBV20-1 and TRBJ2-1; TRBD1 aligns across 7 bases. The clonotype originates from a woman in her twenties or thirties in good health. Sequencing was done on a sample of blood. In DNA, the CDR3 is TGCAGTGGCAGGGGGACAGTAGACAATGAGCAGTTCTTC. Its protein product is CSGRGTVDNEQFF.